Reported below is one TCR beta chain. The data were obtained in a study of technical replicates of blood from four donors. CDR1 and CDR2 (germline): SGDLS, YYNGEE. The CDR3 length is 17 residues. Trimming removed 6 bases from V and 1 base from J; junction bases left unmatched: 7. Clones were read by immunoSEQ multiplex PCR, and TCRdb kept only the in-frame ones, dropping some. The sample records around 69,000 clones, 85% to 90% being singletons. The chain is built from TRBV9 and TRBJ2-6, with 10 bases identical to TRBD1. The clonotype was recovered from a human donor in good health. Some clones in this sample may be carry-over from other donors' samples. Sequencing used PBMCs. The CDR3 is CASTPRQGASGANVLTF. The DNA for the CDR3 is TGTGCCAGCACCCCCCGACAGGGGGCTTCTGGGGCCAACGTCCTGACTTTC.